Detailed here is one T cell receptor (beta chain). Specified time point: newly diagnosed, previously untreated cHL patient sample. These data come from a study of PD-1 blockade in classical Hodgkin lymphoma. The CDR3 spans 16 residues. Using immunoSEQ multiplex PCR, the repertoire was profiled, and TCRdb retains in-frame clones only, with some absent. The sample yields under 30,000 clones, roughly nine tenths seen once. The rearrangement uses TRBV21-1 and TRBJ2-7; TRBD2, as called in the table, went unchecked against the DNA. TRBV21-1 is a pseudogene segment. This TCR came from a human donor with classical Hodgkin lymphoma. Sequencing was carried out using peripheral blood mononuclear cells (PBMCs). The CDR3 DNA follows: TGTGCCAGCAGCAAACAACCGGTTTGGAGGCCGCCCGAGCAGTACTTC. Its translation: CASSKQPVWRPPEQYF.